The present entry profiles one T cell receptor (beta chain) with its context. Its antigen is undetermined. Repertoires were generated with immunoSEQ multiplex PCR, while TCRdb's copy carries only in-frame clones and drops some. This table has around 20,000 clones, more than 85% appearing once. This CDR3 is built from 13 residues. With 2 bases clipped from V and 8 bases from J, the junction kept 3 bases outside the gene matches. Germline lookup yields CDR1 MNHEY and CDR2 SVGAGI. These data belong to a study of regulatory and conventional T cells in RAG deficiency. Genomic DNA came from blood conventional CD4+ T cells gated CD25-low CD127-high. Study-level findings and limits: Omenn patients showed >85% Treg-Tconv overlap and shorter CDR3 lengths.

This sample also appeared in a second study, on regulatory T cells. That source notes: Amplification used 52 TRBV primers and 13 TRBJ primers.

J is TRBJ2-1 and V is TRBV6-5; 7 nucleotides match TRBD2. The source is a human donor in good health. The specimen was CD4+ T cells sorted from blood. The CDR3 bases are TGTGCCAGCAGTTACGAGCGGGACTATGAGCAGTTCTTC. The encoded protein is CASSYERDYEQFF.